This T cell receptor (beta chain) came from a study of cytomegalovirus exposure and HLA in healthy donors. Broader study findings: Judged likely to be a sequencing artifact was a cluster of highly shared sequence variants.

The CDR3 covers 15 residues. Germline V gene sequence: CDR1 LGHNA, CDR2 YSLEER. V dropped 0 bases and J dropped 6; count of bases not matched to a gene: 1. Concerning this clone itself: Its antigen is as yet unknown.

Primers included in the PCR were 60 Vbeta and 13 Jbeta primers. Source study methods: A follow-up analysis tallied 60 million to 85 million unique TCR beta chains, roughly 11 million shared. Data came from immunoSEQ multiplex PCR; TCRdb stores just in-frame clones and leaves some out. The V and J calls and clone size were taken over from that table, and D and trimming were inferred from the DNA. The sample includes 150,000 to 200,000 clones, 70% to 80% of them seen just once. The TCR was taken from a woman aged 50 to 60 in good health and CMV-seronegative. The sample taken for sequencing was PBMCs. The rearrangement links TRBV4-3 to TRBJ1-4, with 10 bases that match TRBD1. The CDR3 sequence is CASSQEGTGDEKLFF. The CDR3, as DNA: TGCGCCAGCAGCCAAGAGGGGACAGGGGATGAAAAACTGTTTTTT.